Following are 21 T cell receptor beta chains from one sample sequenced in a study of Ad26.COV2.S vaccination and SARS-CoV-2 variants. The treatment is: around 19 received Ad26.COV2.S at low or high dose, single or two shots; 5 received placebo; per-sample allocation not given. Sampling happened 63 days after the first vaccine or placebo injection. This table comes from immunoSEQ multiplex PCR, and its TCRdb copy is limited to in-frame clones, with some not included. The table shows 300,000 to 400,000 clones, with around 84% occurring only once. The material was peripheral blood, obtained in a trial of Ad26.COV2.S vaccine versus placebo. Source of these receptors: a person between 18 and 65 years old who received the Ad26.COV2.S COVID-19 vaccine or a placebo.

In DNA, the CDR3 is TGTGCCAGCTCACCACGAAGGACAGGGGATAATCAGCCCCAGCATTTT. Amino acids: CASSPRRTGDNQPQHF. The V gene is TRBV18, the J gene TRBJ1-5, with 9 bases that match TRBD1. V trimming: 1 base; J trimming: 4 bases; junction bases outside the gene matches: 5. The CDR3 runs to 16 residues. Germline V gene sequence: CDR1 KGHSH, CDR2 LQKENI.

The chain links TRBV2 to TRBJ1-6; TRBD1 agrees at 11 bases. The germline V gene encodes CDR1 SNHLY and CDR2 FYNNEI. J lost 7 bases, V lost 7 bases, and 6 bases had no gene match. The CDR3 totals 15 residues. The CDR3 protein is CASKSGTGGNSPLHF. The CDR3 DNA reads as TGTGCCAGCAAGTCCGGGACAGGGGGAAATTCACCCCTCCACTTT.

This clone came up a few times. V is TRBV6-1 and J is TRBJ2-1; D is undetermined. Trimming took 0 bases from V and 5 from J, leaving 17 bases between them. The CDR3 has 17 residues. Germline CDR1 and CDR2: MNHNS and SASEGT. The CDR3 loop reads CASSEALWAAANNEQFF. As DNA, the CDR3 is TGTGCCAGCAGTGAAGCGCTATGGGCGGCAGCGAACAATGAGCAGTTCTTC.

This chain links TRBV2 with TRBJ2-7; D gene unclear. With 6 bases removed from V and 3 bases from J, the gap between germline ends came to 9 bases. The CDR3 has 12 residues. Per germline, CDR1 SNHLY and CDR2 FYNNEI. The CDR3 sequence: CASSLYHYEQYF. The CDR3 nucleotides are TGTGCCAGCAGCCTGTATCACTACGAGCAGTACTTC.

J is TRBJ2-7 and V is TRBV7-2; 13 positions match TRBD2. In germline, CDR1 is SGHTA, CDR2 FQGNSA. The CDR3 contains 18 residues. V lost 4 bases to trimming and J lost 0 bases; unmatched junction nucleotides: 9. CDR3 nucleotides: TGTGCCAGCAGCTGGGGACTAGCGGGGAGGGGGAGCTCCTACGAGCAGTACTTC. Its translation: CASSWGLAGRGSSYEQYF.

This rearrangement joins TRBV14 to TRBJ2-1; D remains unclear. Germline CDR1 reads SGHDN; CDR2 reads FVKESK. The length of the CDR3 is 12 residues. Trimming removed 1 base at V and 15 bases at J, with 13 bases between. CDR3 nucleotide sequence: TGTGCCAGCAGCCAAGCGAACTCCGCTGCGTTCTTC. It is translated as CASSQANSAAFF.

This chain links TRBV4-1 with TRBJ2-4; TRBD2 is a possible D gene (5 bases). The CDR3 consists of 13 residues. The V end was cut by 5 bases, the J end by 7 bases, with 12 bases between. Per germline, CDR1 MGHRA and CDR2 YSYEKL. CDR3 residues: CASSGKDFNIQYF. In nucleotides, the CDR3 is TGCGCCAGCAGCGGAAAGGACTTTAACATTCAGTACTTC.

In its sample, this clone was seen a few times. J is TRBJ2-7 and V is TRBV3-1 (or the pseudogene TRBV3-2); D is perhaps TRBD1 (5 bases). Trimming stripped 4 bases from V and 6 bases from J, with 13 bases between. CDR3 length: 13 residues. The germline CDR1 and CDR2 sequences are LGHDT and YNNKEL (reference sequence). CDR3 loop: CASSRGWGSEQYF. The CDR3 DNA sequence: TGTGCCAGCAGCCGTGGGTGGGGCAGCGAGCAGTACTTC.

J is TRBJ2-5 and V is TRBV5-1, with a weak D call TRBD2 (5 bases). The CDR3 is 17 amino acids. V lost 0 bases and J lost 4, with 19 bases in between. Germline CDR1 and CDR2: SGHRS and YFSETQ. The CDR3 sequence: CASSLGRNAAGGETQYF. In nucleotides, the CDR3 is TGCGCCAGCAGCTTGGGCAGGAACGCGGCTGGAGGAGAGACCCAGTACTTC.

This CDR3 reads CAISGTAQETQYF. In DNA form, the CDR3 reads TGTGCCATCAGTGGGACGGCTCAAGAGACCCAGTACTTC. This sequence joins TRBV10-3 and TRBJ2-5; D is undetermined. The CDR3 contains 13 residues. V dropped 4 bases and J dropped 2 bases, with 8 bases sitting between them. Germline loops: CDR1 ENHRY, CDR2 SYGVKD.

The CDR3 sequence: CASSTSGQTGELFF. The CDR3 region has the DNA TGCGCCAGCAGCACGAGTGGACAGACCGGGGAGCTGTTTTTT. This rearrangement joins TRBV5-1 to TRBJ2-2; TRBD1 might be the D (6 bases). Trimming took off 4 bases at V and 5 bases at J, with 12 bases between the two ends. Germline lookup yields CDR1 SGHRS and CDR2 YFSETQ. The CDR3 totals 14 residues.

The chain employs TRBV10-1 and TRBJ2-7; 15 bases align to TRBD2. This CDR3 is built from 18 residues. Germline lookup yields CDR1 WNHNN and CDR2 SYGVQD (reference sequence). V shed 4 bases, J shed 0 bases, and the junction held 7 bases outside the gene matches. The CDR3 here is CASSAGLAGGVFSYEQYF. The DNA of the CDR3 is TGCGCCAGCAGTGCGGGACTAGCGGGAGGAGTCTTCTCCTACGAGCAGTACTTC.

This clone was picked up one time. V is TRBV2 and J is TRBJ2-1, with D unresolved. The CDR3 covers 11 residues. Per the germline V gene, CDR1 is SNHLY and CDR2 is FYNNEI. Trimming removed 0 bases at V and 8 bases at J, with 2 bases between. The CDR3 region is CASSEAYEQFF. The CDR3 bases are TGTGCCAGCAGTGAAGCGTATGAGCAGTTCTTC.

This rearrangement joins TRBV6-2 or TRBV6-3 to TRBJ2-1, with D tentatively TRBD1 (7 bases). Looked up from germline, CDR1 is MNHEY and CDR2 is SVGEGT. The CDR3 contains 18 residues. The V gene lost 2 bases and the J gene lost 3 bases, with 20 bases spanning the gap. The CDR3 is CASSYPPGGGRFYNEQFF. The CDR3 DNA sequence: TGTGCCAGCAGTTACCCCCCCGGAGGGGGCCGTTTCTACAATGAGCAGTTCTTC.

This chain connects TRBV28 to TRBJ2-7, with 8 bases identical to TRBD2. CDR3 length: 14 residues. V lost 3 bases, J lost 3 bases, and 4 bases stayed unmatched. The germline CDR1 and CDR2 sequences are MDHEN and SYDVKM. The chain's CDR3 is CASSFGTSVYEQYF. The CDR3 nucleotides are TGTGCCAGCAGTTTCGGGACTAGTGTCTACGAGCAGTACTTC.

CDR3 nucleotides: TGCGCCAGCAGCCCCGGCCAAGGGAATAGCAATCAGCCCCAGCATTTT. It translates to CASSPGQGNSNQPQHF. The V gene is TRBV4-1, the J gene TRBJ1-5; D gene unclear. The CDR3 is 16 residues long. Germline V gene sequence: CDR1 MGHRA, CDR2 YSYEKL. V was pared by 4 bases and J by 0 bases, with 13 bases between.

This clone was seen once. J is TRBJ2-3 and V is TRBV15, with TRBD2 matching over 9 bases. The CDR3 runs to 16 residues. With 5 bases clipped from V and 0 bases from J, the junction kept 6 bases outside the gene matches. Germline V gives CDR1 LNHNV, CDR2 YYDKDF (reference sequence). The CDR3 region has the DNA TGTGCCACCAGCGGGGGACTAGCCAGTAGCACAGATACGCAGTATTTT. Translated, it gives CATSGGLASSTDTQYF.

The rearrangement links TRBV28 to TRBJ2-7; D possibly uses TRBD1 or TRBD2 (5 bases each). The CDR3 spans 14 residues. Germline V gives CDR1 MDHEN, CDR2 SYDVKM. Trimming shortened V by 7 bases and J by 2 bases, and 15 bases separated the two germline ends. The CDR3 coding sequence is TGTGCCAGCATCGAGAGGGGAAGAACCTACGAGCAGTACTTC. Residues: CASIERGRTYEQYF.

The gene calls are TRBV2 and TRBJ2-7; D not certain. Trimming pared 6 bases from V and 0 bases from J, leaving 12 bases between. The germline V gene has CDR1 SNHLY and CDR2 FYNNEI. The CDR3 spans 14 residues. CDR3 sequence (DNA): TGTGCCAGCAGGACAACGCGGCCCTCCTACGAGCAGTACTTC. This gives the protein CASRTTRPSYEQYF.

This chain links TRBV27 with TRBJ2-5; D ambiguous. Germline loops: CDR1 MNHEY, CDR2 SMNVEV (reference sequence). Trimming left V 3 bases short and J 1 base short, with 9 bases between. This CDR3 region has 14 residues. The CDR3 sequence is CASSLGVFQETQYF. The CDR3 DNA reads TGTGCCAGCAGTTTGGGTGTTTTCCAAGAGACCCAGTACTTC.

The gene calls are TRBV18 and TRBJ2-1; D is unresolved. This CDR3 has 13 amino acids. Germline values: CDR1 KGHSH, CDR2 LQKENI. The V gene lost 4 bases and the J gene lost 0 bases, with 4 bases spanning the gap. In DNA form, the CDR3 reads TGTGCCAGCTCACTAGGCTCCTACAATGAGCAGTTCTTC. Amino acid sequence: CASSLGSYNEQFF.